This T cell receptor beta chain was recorded in a study of T cell repertoires in cytomegalovirus infection. Losses at the gene ends were 4 bases for V and 0 bases for J; bases not matched to a gene: 6. The CDR3 extends over 15 amino acids. Germline CDR1 reads SGHRS; CDR2 reads YFSETQ. TCRdb reanalysed the reads using MiXCR and keeps one entry per CDR3 protein. The sample lists 200,000 to 250,000 distinct CDR3 sequences; roughly 12% were seen once. Sequencing used PBMCs. The clonotype originates from a human donor in good health (CMV status not recorded). Some clones in this sample may be carry-over from other donors' samples. The chain uses TRBV5-1 and TRBJ1-2; 7 bases fit TRBD1. CDR3 amino acids: CASSGTGAANYGYTF. The CDR3 nucleotides read TGCGCCAGCAGCGGTACAGGGGCGGCTAACTATGGCTACACCTTC.